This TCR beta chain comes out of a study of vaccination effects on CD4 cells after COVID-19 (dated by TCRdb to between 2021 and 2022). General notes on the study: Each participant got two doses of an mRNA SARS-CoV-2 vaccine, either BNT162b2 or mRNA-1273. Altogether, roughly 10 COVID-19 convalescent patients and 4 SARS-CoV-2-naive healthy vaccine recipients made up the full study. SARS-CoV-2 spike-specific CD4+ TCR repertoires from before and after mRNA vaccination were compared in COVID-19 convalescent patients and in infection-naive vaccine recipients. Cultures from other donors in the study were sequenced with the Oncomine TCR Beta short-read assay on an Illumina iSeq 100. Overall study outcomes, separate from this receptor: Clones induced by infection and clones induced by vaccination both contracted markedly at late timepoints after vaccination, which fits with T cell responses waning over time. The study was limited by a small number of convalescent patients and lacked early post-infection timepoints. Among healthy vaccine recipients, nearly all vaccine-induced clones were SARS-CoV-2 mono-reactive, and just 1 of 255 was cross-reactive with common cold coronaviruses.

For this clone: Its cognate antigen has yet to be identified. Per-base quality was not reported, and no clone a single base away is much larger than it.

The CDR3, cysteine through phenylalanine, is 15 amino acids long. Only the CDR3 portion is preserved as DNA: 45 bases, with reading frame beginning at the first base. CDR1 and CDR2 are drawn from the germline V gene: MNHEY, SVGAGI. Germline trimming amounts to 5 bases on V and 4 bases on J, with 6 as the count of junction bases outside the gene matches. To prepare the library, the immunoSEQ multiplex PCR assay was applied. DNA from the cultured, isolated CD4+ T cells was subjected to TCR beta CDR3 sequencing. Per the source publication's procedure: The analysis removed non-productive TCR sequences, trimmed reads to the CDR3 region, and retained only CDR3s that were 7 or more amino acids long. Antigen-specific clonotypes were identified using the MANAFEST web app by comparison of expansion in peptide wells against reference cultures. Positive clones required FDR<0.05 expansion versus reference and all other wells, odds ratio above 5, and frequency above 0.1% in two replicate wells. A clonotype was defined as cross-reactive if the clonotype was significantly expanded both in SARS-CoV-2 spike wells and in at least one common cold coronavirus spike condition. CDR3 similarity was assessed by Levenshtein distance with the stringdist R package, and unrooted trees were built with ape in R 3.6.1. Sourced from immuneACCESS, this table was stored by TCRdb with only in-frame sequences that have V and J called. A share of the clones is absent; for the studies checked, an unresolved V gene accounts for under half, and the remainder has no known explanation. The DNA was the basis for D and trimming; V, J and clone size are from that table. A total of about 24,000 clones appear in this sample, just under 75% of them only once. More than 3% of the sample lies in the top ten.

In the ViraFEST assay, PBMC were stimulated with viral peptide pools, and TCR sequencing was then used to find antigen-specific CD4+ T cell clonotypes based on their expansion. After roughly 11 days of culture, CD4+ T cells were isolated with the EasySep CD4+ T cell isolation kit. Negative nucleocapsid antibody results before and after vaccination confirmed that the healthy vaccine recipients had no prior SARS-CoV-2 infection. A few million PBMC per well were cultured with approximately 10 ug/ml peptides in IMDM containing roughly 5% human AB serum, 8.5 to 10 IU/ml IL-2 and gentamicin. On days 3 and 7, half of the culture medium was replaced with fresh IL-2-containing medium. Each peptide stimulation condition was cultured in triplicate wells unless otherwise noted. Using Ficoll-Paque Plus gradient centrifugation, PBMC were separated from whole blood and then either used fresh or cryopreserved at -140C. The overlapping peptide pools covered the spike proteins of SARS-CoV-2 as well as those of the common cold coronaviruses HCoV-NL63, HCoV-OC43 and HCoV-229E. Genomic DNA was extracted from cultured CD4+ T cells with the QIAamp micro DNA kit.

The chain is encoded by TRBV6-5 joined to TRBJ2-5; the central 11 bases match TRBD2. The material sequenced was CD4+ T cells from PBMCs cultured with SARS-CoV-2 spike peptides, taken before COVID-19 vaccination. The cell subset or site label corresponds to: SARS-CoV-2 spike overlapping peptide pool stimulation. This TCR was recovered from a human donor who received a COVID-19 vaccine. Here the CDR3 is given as CASSPLAGGGETQYF. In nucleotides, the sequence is TGTGCCAGCAGTCCGCTAGCGGGGGGAGGAGAGACCCAGTACTTC.